This T cell receptor (beta chain) emerged from a study of blood T cell repertoires in COVID-19. This clone was seen a single time. The germline CDR1 and CDR2 sequences are SGDLS and YYNGEE. The CDR3 contains 17 residues. V trimming: 2 bases; J trimming: 2 bases; junction bases outside the gene matches: 9. Sequencing was performed with immunoSEQ multiplex PCR; in TCRdb, only in-frame clones are kept and a portion is missing. The repertoire includes about 240,000 clones, 80% to 90% of them detected once, and 8.8% sits in the top ten. The TCR originated in a man between 40 and 49 years old who had recovered from COVID-19. The chain has TRBV9 and TRBJ2-3; TRBD1 aligns across 9 bases. The material sequenced was PBMCs or T cells enriched from blood (not recorded which). CDR3 nucleotide sequence: TGTGCCAGCAGCGTTAGTGTCGGGACAGGGAACACAGATACGCAGTATTTT. It translates to CASSVSVGTGNTDTQYF.